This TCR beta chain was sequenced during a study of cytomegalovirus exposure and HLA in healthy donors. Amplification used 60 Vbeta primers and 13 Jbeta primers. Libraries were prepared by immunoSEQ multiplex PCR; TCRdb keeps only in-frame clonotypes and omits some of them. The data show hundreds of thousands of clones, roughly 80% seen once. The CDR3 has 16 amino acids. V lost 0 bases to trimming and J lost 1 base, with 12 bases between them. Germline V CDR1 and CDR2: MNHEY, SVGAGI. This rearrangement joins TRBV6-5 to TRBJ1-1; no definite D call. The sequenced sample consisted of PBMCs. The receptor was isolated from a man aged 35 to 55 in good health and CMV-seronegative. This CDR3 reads CASSYSRWSKNTEAFF. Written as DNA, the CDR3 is TGTGCCAGCAGTTACTCGCGGTGGTCAAAGAACACTGAAGCTTTCTTT.